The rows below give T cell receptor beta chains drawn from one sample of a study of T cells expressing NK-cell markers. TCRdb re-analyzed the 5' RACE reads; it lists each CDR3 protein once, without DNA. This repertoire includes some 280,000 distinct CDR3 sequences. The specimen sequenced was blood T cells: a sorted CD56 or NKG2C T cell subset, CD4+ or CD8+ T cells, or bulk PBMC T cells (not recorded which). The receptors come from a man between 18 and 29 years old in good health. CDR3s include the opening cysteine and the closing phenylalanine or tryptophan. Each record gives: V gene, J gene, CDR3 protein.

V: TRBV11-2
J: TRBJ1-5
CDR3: CASSLNRDQPQHF

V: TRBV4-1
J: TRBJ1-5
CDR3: CASSQAEASGQPQHF

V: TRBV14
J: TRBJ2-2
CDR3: CASSPYRNTGELFF

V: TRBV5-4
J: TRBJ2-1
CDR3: CASSSGTRLNEQFF

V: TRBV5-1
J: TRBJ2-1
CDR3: CASSLEASGDNEQFF

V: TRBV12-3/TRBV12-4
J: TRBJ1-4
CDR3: CASSSGSGVNEKLFF

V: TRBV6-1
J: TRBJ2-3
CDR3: CASSETVGWDTQYF

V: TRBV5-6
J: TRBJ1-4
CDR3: CASSLRASGEKLFF

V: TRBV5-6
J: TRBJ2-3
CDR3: CASSRDTFTDTQYF

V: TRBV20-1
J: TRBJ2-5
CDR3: CSASQTVQETQYF

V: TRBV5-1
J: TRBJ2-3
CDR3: CASSLYGVAGRDTQYF

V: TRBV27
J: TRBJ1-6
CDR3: CASSLKGGPWTSYNSPLHF

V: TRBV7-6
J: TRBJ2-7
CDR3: CASSLASVGRPGEQYF

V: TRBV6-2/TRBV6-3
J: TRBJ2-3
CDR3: CASSYGTHRADTQYF

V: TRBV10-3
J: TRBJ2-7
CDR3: CAITPVERPSGEQYF

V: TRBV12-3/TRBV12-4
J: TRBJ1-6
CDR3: CASSYYPQRDSPLHF

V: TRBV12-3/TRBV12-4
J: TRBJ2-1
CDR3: CASRGGKLYNEQFF

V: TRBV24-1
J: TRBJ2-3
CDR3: CATSETGLSTGTQYF

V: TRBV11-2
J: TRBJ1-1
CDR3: CASSHQFGGNTEAFF

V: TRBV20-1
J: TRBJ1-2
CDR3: CSAREDRGPYGYTF

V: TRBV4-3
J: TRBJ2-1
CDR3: CASSPGTGGPEEFF

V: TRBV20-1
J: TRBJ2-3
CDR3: CSARSAAGTDTQYF

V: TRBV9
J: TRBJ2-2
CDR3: CASSVVGVPGELFF

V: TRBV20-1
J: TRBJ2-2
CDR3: CSASRAGGRTGELFF

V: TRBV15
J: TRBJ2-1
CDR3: CATSRDRTSGVWEFF

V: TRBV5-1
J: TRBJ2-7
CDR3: CASSSQASSDEQYF

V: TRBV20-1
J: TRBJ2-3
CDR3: CSATDRVSPTDTQYF

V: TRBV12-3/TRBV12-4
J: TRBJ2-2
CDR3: CASSYIRSTVPGELFF

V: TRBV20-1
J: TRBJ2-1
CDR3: CSDGGMNEQFF

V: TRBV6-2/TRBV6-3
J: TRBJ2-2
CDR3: CATVGGLNTGELFF

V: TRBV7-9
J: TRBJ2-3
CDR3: CASSLGADSTDTQYF

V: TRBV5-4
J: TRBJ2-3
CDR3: CASSLGDRGRPDTQYF

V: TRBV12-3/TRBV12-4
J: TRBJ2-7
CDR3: CASSLAMGEQYF

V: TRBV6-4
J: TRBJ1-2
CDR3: CASNPDSYGYTF

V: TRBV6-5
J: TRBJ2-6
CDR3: CASSYSRLGSSGANVLTF

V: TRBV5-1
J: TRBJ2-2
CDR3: CASSSGTFVTGELFF

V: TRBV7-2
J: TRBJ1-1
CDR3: CASSLVAVMNTEAFF

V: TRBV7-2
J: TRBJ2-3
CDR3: CASSLDRTLGTQYF

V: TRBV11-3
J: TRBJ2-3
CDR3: CASSLDPTAGRKYYTDTQYF

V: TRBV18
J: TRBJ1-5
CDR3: CASSLESATGVSNQPQHF

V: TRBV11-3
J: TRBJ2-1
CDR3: CASKGQGASYNEQFF

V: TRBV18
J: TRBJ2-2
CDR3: CASSPFRADTGELFF